This T cell receptor beta chain was captured in a study of blood T cell repertoires in COVID-19 (TCRdb year 2020). With regard to the full study: Samples from collaborators originated in the United States, Italy and Spain and spanned both the acute and convalescent phases of COVID-19. The material from the prospective study consisted of cDNA or gDNA derived from T cells, B-cell-depleted T cells, or PBMCs. The dataset comprised deeply sampled blood TCRbeta repertoires from subjects exposed to, actively infected with, or recovered from COVID-19. The repertoires were released in a freely available public database meant as a resource for research on the immune response to SARS-CoV-2. The samples were drawn from the first 160 participants of the ongoing ImmuneRACE study and from 1,200 or so subjects provided by 6 global collaborators. The sample metadata nearly always contained a de-identified subject ID, COVID-19 status, age in years and sex. Where available, HLA class I and class II types were taken from metadata supplied by the sample provider and were not determined by assay-based typing.

CDR1 MNHNY and CDR2 SVGAGI were looked up in the germline V gene (reference sequence). The CDR3 goes from the cysteine to the phenylalanine over 20 residues. The entry retains the CDR3 DNA only, 60 bases that are in frame from base 1. V is pruned by 5 bases and J by 5 bases, leaving 24 bases of the junction without a gene match. Broader findings and caveats from the paper: Clinical and demographic metadata were provided uncurated, with the amount varying by source and participant.

TCRbeta CDR3 regions were amplified from genomic DNA using the immunoSEQ Assay, a bias-controlled multiplex PCR. Per the original workflow: Within the assay, amplification of reference gene primers was used to estimate how many nucleated cells each sample contained. To quantify the absolute abundance of each unique TCRbeta CDR3 rearrangement, sequence reads were collapsed and filtered. For each sample, productive Simpson clonality was calculated by taking the square root of Simpson's diversity index across productive rearrangements. The immuneACCESS repertoire file appears here via TCRdb, limited to in-frame rearrangements. These files lack a portion of the clones; in checked studies, under half of the deficit traces to unresolved V genes, and the cause of the others is not known. Clonal size and the V and J genes are those of that table, whereas D and trimming came from the DNA. In this sample the table shows 100,000 to 150,000 clones, around 89% of which occur a single time. Roughly 18% of the sample comes from the top ten.

The collaborating institutions used their own protocols to collect whole blood in K2EDTA tubes. For TCRbeta analysis, collaborator samples were shipped as frozen whole blood, as isolated PBMCs, or as DNA extracted from either sample type. As to this clone: Which antigen it targets is not known. It has no much larger one-base neighbor in the sample; base qualities were not kept.

The specimen was peripheral blood. Recombination linked TRBV6-6 to TRBJ2-3; 8 middle bases align to TRBD2. This clonotype originated in a man between 50 and 59 years old with active or convalescent COVID-19. The base sequence is TGTGCCAGCAGTCCTTCGAAGGGTAGCGGGATCACTTTTTATCGAGATACGCAGTATTTT. This is translated as CASSPSKGSGITFYRDTQYF.